The TCR beta chain under discussion was sequenced for a study of CD8 T cells in Susac syndrome. Blood CD8+ and CD4+ T cells underwent high-throughput TCR beta sequencing. The patients who served as multiple sclerosis controls were treatment-naive and had stable or active relapsing-remitting disease that fulfilled the revised McDonald criteria. TEMRA cells were FACS-enriched, and CD8+ and CD4+ T cells were isolated negatively. With random hexamers, reverse transcription was performed on about 0.5 to 1 ug of RNA. Amplification of the TCR beta CDR3 was carried out by immunoSEQ multiplex PCR, which spanned a total of 54 Vbeta and 13 Jbeta segments. TCRdb processed the immunoSEQ multiplex PCR reads anew with MiXCR; each CDR3 protein has one entry. This table has a few hundred thousand distinct CDR3 sequences, 95% appearing once. This CDR3 is built from 14 residues. V was shortened by 9 bases and J by 4 bases, with 17 bases between the two germline ends. Looked up from germline, CDR1 is SNHLY and CDR2 is FYNNEI.

This clonotype has just one count. The J gene is TRBJ2-3, the V gene TRBV2, with D tentatively TRBD2 (6 bases). The origin of this receptor is a human donor with multiple sclerosis. Sample: CD4+ T cells from PBMCs. The CDR3 DNA is TGTGCCAGTTGTCCGACGGGAGTAGCAGATACGCAGTATTTT. It is translated as CASCPTGVADTQYF.